The 20 T cell receptor beta chains given below trace back to one sample, sequenced in a study of response to subunit inactivated influenza vaccine. TCRdb reprocessed the RT-PCR reads with MiXCR, giving one entry per CDR3 protein. Here the sample spans approximately 520,000 distinct CDR3 sequences, about 17% being singletons. The sample consisted of CD4+ T cells sorted from PBMCs, taken roughly 24 months after vaccination. The receptor source for this set is a man between 50 and 69 years old who received an inactivated influenza vaccine.

This clonotype was seen only a few times. The chain links TRBV4-3 to TRBJ2-1, with 9 bases that match TRBD2. Germline trimming cut 0 bases from V and 3 bases from J; bases unmatched to any gene: 9. This CDR3 contains 18 residues. The germline V gene encodes CDR1 LGHNA and CDR2 YSLEER. The CDR3 nucleotides are TGCGCCAGCAGCCAAGAACCGGGACTAGCAGTCGTCTACAATGAGCAGTTCTTC. Translation gives CASSQEPGLAVVYNEQFF.

This clonotype was observed a few times. V and J are TRBV27 and TRBJ2-7; the D gene could be TRBD1 or TRBD2 (6 bases each). Trimming stripped 3 bases from V and 2 bases from J, with 11 bases between. Germline assignment: CDR1 MNHEY and CDR2 SMNVEV (reference sequence). The CDR3 covers 14 residues. The CDR3 nucleotides read TGTGCCAGCAGTTTGCGGGACACGACCTACGAGCAGTACTTC. Protein product: CASSLRDTTYEQYF.

The chain couples TRBV4-3 to TRBJ1-6; D is unclear. Germline V CDR1 and CDR2: LGHNA, YSLEER. This CDR3 spans 13 amino acids. The V gene lost 2 bases and the J gene lost 3 bases, with 2 bases spanning the gap. CDR3 coding DNA: TGCGCCAGCAGCCAAAACTATAATTCACCCCTCCACTTT. Translated, it gives CASSQNYNSPLHF.

The J gene is TRBJ1-1, the V gene TRBV28, with 7 bases aligning to TRBD1. The CDR3 has 13 amino acids. Losses at the gene ends were 5 bases for V and 7 bases for J; bases not matched to a gene: 7. From germline, CDR1 is MDHEN and CDR2 SYDVKM. This chain's CDR3 is CASSKPGTVEAFF. The CDR3 region has the DNA TGTGCCAGCAGTAAACCCGGGACAGTTGAAGCTTTCTTT.

The chain is built from TRBV4-1 and TRBJ1-5, with 7 bases matching TRBD1. V shed 4 bases and J 5 bases; nucleotides not matched to a gene: 11. This CDR3 region has 16 residues. CDR1 MGHRA and CDR2 YSYEKL come from the germline V gene. The CDR3 bases are TGCGCCAGCAGCCGGCAATGGGGACAGTCCCATCAGCCCCAGCATTTT. It codes for CASSRQWGQSHQPQHF.

This clonotype came up a few times. The chain carries TRBV12-3 or TRBV12-4 and TRBJ2-7; D not resolved. V was shortened by 6 bases and J by 4 bases, with 13 bases between the two germline ends. The CDR3 is 13 residues long. Here the CDR3 reads CASRGPWAYEQYF. The CDR3 DNA reads TGTGCCAGCAGGGGTCCCTGGGCATACGAGCAGTACTTC.

This clonotype was detected only a few times. The chain carries TRBV6-1 and TRBJ2-2; 7 bases map to TRBD1. Germline-derived CDR1 and CDR2 are MNHNS and SASEGT. The CDR3 consists of 15 residues. Trimming at V came to 6 bases and at J to 5 bases, leaving 9 bases not matched to a gene. CDR3 DNA sequence: TGTGCCAGCAGGACCGACAGGGTCACGACCGGGGAGCTGTTTTTT. Translating gives CASRTDRVTTGELFF.

This clonotype was recorded once. CDR3 in amino acids: CASSSMTGSYEQYF. Written as DNA, the CDR3 is TGTGCCAGCAGCTCGATGACAGGCTCCTACGAGCAGTACTTC. The chain carries TRBV7-6 and TRBJ2-7; possible D gene TRBD1, 6 bases. Trimming cost V 4 bases and J 0 bases, with 10 bases left between them. The CDR3 consists of 14 residues. Germline lookup yields CDR1 SGHVS and CDR2 FNYEAQ.

This clonotype was counted only a few times. The V and J genes are TRBV7-2 and TRBJ2-5; D unresolved. The CDR3 consists of 12 residues. CDR1 is SGHTA, CDR2 FQGNSA, per germline. Deletions cut 4 bases from V and 4 bases from J, with 7 bases between. The CDR3 reads CASSSPPETQYF. CDR3 sequence (DNA): TGTGCCAGCAGCTCCCCCCCAGAGACCCAGTACTTC.

Turning to this clonotype: Relative to the germline gene, one junction end is altered; a read error may explain this. The chain combines TRBV5-1 with TRBJ2-2; D call uncertain. The CDR3 is 13 residues long. Germline V gene sequence: CDR1 SGHRS, CDR2 YFSETQ. CDR3 amino acids: CAGSLFEHRELFF. In DNA form, the CDR3 reads TGCGCCGGCAGCTTGTTTGAACACCGGGAGCTGTTTTTT.

The rearrangement links TRBV3-1 to TRBJ1-1; D might be TRBD1 (5 bases). Germline V gene data show CDR1 as LGHDT and CDR2 as YNNKEL (reference sequence). The germline V and J ends were trimmed by 1 base and 0 bases, with 9 bases remaining between them. This CDR3 is built from 15 residues. CDR3 in DNA: TGTGCCAGCAGCCAAGGGGGGAGCATGAACACTGAAGCTTTCTTT. This codes for CASSQGGSMNTEAFF.

This rearrangement joins TRBV11-3 to TRBJ2-3; TRBD1 or TRBD2 may be the D gene (5 bases each). In germline, CDR1 is SGHNT, CDR2 YENEEA. This CDR3 contains 13 residues. V lost 5 bases, J lost 3 bases, and 9 bases lay in between. DNA of the CDR3: TGTGCCAGCAGCACCGGGGCTACAGATACGCAGTATTTT. Protein sequence: CASSTGATDTQYF.

The V call is TRBV6-5, the J call TRBJ1-1; 7 bases fit TRBD1. The CDR3 consists of 14 residues. Trimming took 2 bases from V and 4 from J; bases not matched to a gene: 4. CDR1 MNHEY and CDR2 SVGAGI come from the germline V gene. The DNA for the CDR3 is TGTGCCAGCAGTTACGAGTACAGGGGCACTGAAGCTTTCTTT. Protein product: CASSYEYRGTEAFF.

This clonotype has only a few counts. The CDR3 DNA sequence: TGTGCCAGCAGCGTAGGGGTCGGGTCCGGCTACAATGAGCAGTTCTTC. Its translation is CASSVGVGSGYNEQFF. V is TRBV9 and J is TRBJ2-1; D is unresolved. The length of the CDR3 is 16 residues. V was pared by 0 bases and J by 3 bases, with 13 bases between. Germline CDR1 and CDR2: SGDLS and YYNGEE.

About this clonotype: The junction departs from germline at one end; a sequencing error may be responsible. V gene TRBV5-1 combines with J gene TRBJ2-1; no firm D call. This CDR3 has 16 amino acids. Germline V gene sequence: CDR1 SGHRS, CDR2 YFSETQ. CDR3: CASSQGARTSYNEQFF. The CDR3 nucleotides read TGCGCCAGCAGCCAAGGAGCGAGGACCTCCTACAATGAGCAATTCTTC.

The sample holds a few counts of this clonotype. The rearrangement uses TRBV3-1 and TRBJ2-1, with 12 bases fitting TRBD2. The germline gives CDR1 LGHDT, CDR2 YNNKEL (reference sequence). The CDR3 contains 15 residues. V lost 6 bases, J lost 10 bases, and 10 bases stayed unmatched. The CDR3, as DNA: TGTGCCAGCAGACTTGGGACTAGCGGGTCGACCGAGCAGTTCTTC. It codes for CASRLGTSGSTEQFF.

At least ten counts were recorded for this clonotype. This CDR3 reads CSVKGDYRSSYEQYF. The CDR3 nucleotides read TGCAGCGTCAAAGGGGACTACCGGAGCTCCTACGAGCAGTACTTC. The rearrangement uses TRBV29-1 and TRBJ2-7; 7 bases match TRBD2. CDR3 length: 15 amino acids. Germline loops: CDR1 SQVTM, CDR2 ANQGSEA. The V segment lost 6 bases and the J segment 0 bases; nucleotides outside the gene matches: 11.

This clonotype was recorded many times. This chain connects TRBV24-1 to TRBJ2-5; D unclear. Germline CDR1 is KGHDR and CDR2 is SFDVKD. This CDR3 has 14 amino acids. Trimming cost V 4 bases and J 4 bases, with 12 bases left between them. DNA of the CDR3: TGTGCCACCAGTGACCCTAGGGCCCCAGAGACCCAGTACTTC. Residues: CATSDPRAPETQYF.

This clonotype was recorded a few times. V usage is TRBV5-1 and J usage is TRBJ1-3; D possibly corresponds to TRBD1 (6 bases). V was clipped by 0 bases and J by 0 bases, with 10 bases between them. CDR1 is SGHRS and CDR2 is YFSETQ in the germline V gene. This CDR3 has 16 residues. The CDR3 region is CASSLDGGGSGNTIYF. CDR3 coding DNA: TGCGCCAGCAGCTTGGACGGAGGGGGCTCTGGAAACACCATATATTTT. Full variable domain (remainder filled in from reference TRBV5-1 and TRBJ1-3): KAGVTQTPRYLIKTRGQQVTLSCSPISGHRSVSWYQQTPGQGLQFLFEYFSETQRNKGNFPGRFSGRQFSNSRSEMNVSTLELGDSALYLCASSLDGGGSGNTIYFGEGSWLTVV.

This clonotype was seen a few times. V usage is TRBV7-9 and J usage is TRBJ1-4, with D perhaps matching TRBD1 (6 bases). Trimming shortened V by 5 bases and J by 3 bases, and 13 bases separated the two germline ends. The CDR3 totals 15 residues. CDR1 and CDR2 from the germline V gene are SEHNR and FQNEAQ (reference sequence). CDR3 protein: CASSTPTGANEKLFF. The CDR3 region has the DNA TGTGCCAGCAGCACCCCGACAGGAGCTAATGAAAAACTGTTTTTT. Supplemented by reference TRBV7-9 and TRBJ1-4, the full variable domain reads DTGVSQNPRHKITKRGQNVTFRCDPISEHNRLYWYRQTLGQGPEFLTYFQNEAQLEKSRLLSDRFSAERPKGSFSTLEIQRTEQGDSAMYLCASSTPTGANEKLFFGSGTQLSVL.